The TCR beta chain described here comes from a study of T cell responses to AZD1222 COVID-19 vaccine. General observations from the study: Epitopes outside B.1.351 and B.1.1.7 mutated regions reportedly drew nearly half of spike TCRs. Increases in Spike-specific TCR breadth and depth were seen after two AZD1222 doses. CD4 TCRs associated with vaccination spanned spike, dominating at 160-218 and 743-854.

Of note for this clone: What it recognizes is unknown.

Analysis merged second doses at about 4 or about 12 weeks. The table came from immunoSEQ multiplex PCR; TCRdb's copy has only in-frame clones and leaves some out. Among about 100,000 clones listed, nearly 90% were seen once. Looked up from germline, CDR1 is MDHEN and CDR2 is SYDVKM. V lost 6 bases and J 2 bases, leaving 16 bases between the germline ends. The CDR3 covers 16 residues. This clonotype originated in an adult who received the AZD1222 COVID-19 vaccine. The chain combines TRBV28 with TRBJ1-4; D is unresolved. The specimen was peripheral blood, collected 28 days after the second AZD1222 dose. The CDR3 loop reads CASRLDFPPTNEKLFF. CDR3 in DNA: TGTGCCAGCAGATTGGACTTCCCCCCGACTAATGAAAAACTGTTTTTT.